This T cell receptor (beta chain) was sequenced for a study of neoadjuvant nivolumab and ipilimumab in lung cancer. Overall study findings and caveats: Only two of four nivolumab-treated tumors gained richness and clonality by surgery.

Germline CDR1 and CDR2: MDHEN and SYDVKM. Trimming cost V 3 bases and J 0 bases; bases outside gene matches: 6. This CDR3 is built from 16 residues. TCRdb keeps only in-frame clones here, not all; method: immunoSEQ multiplex PCR. The table shows tens of thousands of clones, with more than 70% occurring only once. Note on this clone: Its antigen is as yet unknown.

Here the sequenced sample was peripheral blood, taken before neoadjuvant nivolumab, alone or with ipilimumab. The clonotype was recovered from an adult with non-small cell lung cancer. The chain links TRBV28 to TRBJ2-5, with 8 bases matching TRBD1. Here the CDR3 reads CASSLLQGADQETQYF. The CDR3 coding sequence is TGTGCCAGCAGTTTGCTCCAGGGGGCGGACCAAGAGACCCAGTACTTC.